The clone carrying this T cell receptor beta chain was found many times. Its specificity is unknown. Time point here: persistent/refractory GD, antithyroid drugs over 5 years with positive TRAb. Isolated PBMC RNA provided the starting material for the TCR library. The CDR3 runs 14 residues. The V end was cut by 6 bases, the J end by 6 bases, with 17 bases between. This entry comes from a study of regulatory T cells in long-lasting Graves disease. Overall study context: The criterion for persistent Graves' disease was over 5 years of antithyroid drugs with positive TSH receptor antibodies. Notes on the study in general: Examination was confined to peripheral blood, excluding thyroid tissue.

Through Arm-PCR of CDR3 regions and iRepertoire HTBI primers, TCR beta libraries were built. TCRdb called the multiplex PCR reads again in MiXCR, with one record for every CDR3 protein. This sample has 400,000 to 500,000 distinct CDR3 sequences; approximately 23% occur once, and the top ten carry around 14%. This clonotype was sampled from a female donor with Graves disease. V and J are TRBV12-3 or TRBV12-4 and TRBJ1-2; D gene unclear. Here the sequenced sample was peripheral blood mononuclear cells (PBMCs), taken when the disease was refractory, from a patient treated with antithyroid drugs. The CDR3 sequence: CASSYSISVNGYTF. CDR3 DNA sequence: TGTGCCAGCAGCTACTCAATTTCGGTAAATGGCTACACCTTC.